This T cell receptor (beta chain) was sequenced in a study of T cell repertoires in cytomegalovirus infection. At the level of the study: Based on public TCR beta signatures, there were indications of CMV infection and of a matching HLA type. Points from the study as a whole: What dominated the ex vivo response were HLA-C-restricted CMV-specific TCR beta clonotypes.

Comments on this clonotype: The antigen remains unidentified. Germline and junction disagree at one end, which may indicate a read error.

TCRdb recomputed calls from the reads with MiXCR, one row per CDR3 protein. The repertoire has under 850,000 distinct CDR3 sequences, about a third of them found once; the top ten carry 2.8%. There are 14 residues in the CDR3. CDR1 is DFQATT, CDR2 SNEGSKA, per germline (reference sequence). Sequencing was done on a sample of PBMCs. The sequence derives from a human donor in good health (CMV status not recorded). Some clones in this sample may be carry-over from other donors' samples. The rearrangement uses TRBV20-1 and TRBJ1-5, with 9 bases fitting TRBD1. The CDR3 coding sequence is TGCAGTGCTAGACTACGACAGGGGGGCCAGCCCCAGCGTTTT. This translates into CSARLRQGGQPQRF.